This T cell receptor (beta chain) was identified during a study of regulatory T cells in long-lasting Graves disease. This clonotype showed up many times. Its antigen is currently unknown. V shed 4 bases and J 5 bases; nucleotides not matched to a gene: 8. The CDR3 spans 15 residues. Germline loops: CDR1 DFQATT, CDR2 SNEGSKA (reference sequence). As for time point: newly diagnosed GD, antithyroid drugs for less than 3 months. TCR sequences were obtained from RNA taken from PBMCs. An endocrinology department in Xi'an, China, recruited the patients. Researchers made TCR beta libraries by using iRepertoire HTBI primers and running Arm-PCR on CDR3 regions. TCRdb independently ran MiXCR on the multiplex PCR reads; one entry per CDR3 protein. The repertoire consists of about 540,000 distinct CDR3 sequences, with 13% occurring once and the leading ten covering more than 8.5%. Study-level results: For persistent Graves' patients, TCR diversity was lower than for newly diagnosed ones.

These same data were also listed under a study on T cells in Graves' hyperthyroidism and ophthalmopathy.

The TCR sequence derives from a man aged 25-45 years with Graves disease. The chain employs TRBV20-1 and TRBJ2-5; 12 bases match TRBD2. The input for sequencing was peripheral blood mononuclear cells (PBMCs), taken at new diagnosis, from a patient treated with antithyroid drugs. The CDR3 coding sequence is TGCAGTGCTATACCGACTAGCGGGAGTTCGGAGACCCAGTACTTC. Residues: CSAIPTSGSSETQYF.